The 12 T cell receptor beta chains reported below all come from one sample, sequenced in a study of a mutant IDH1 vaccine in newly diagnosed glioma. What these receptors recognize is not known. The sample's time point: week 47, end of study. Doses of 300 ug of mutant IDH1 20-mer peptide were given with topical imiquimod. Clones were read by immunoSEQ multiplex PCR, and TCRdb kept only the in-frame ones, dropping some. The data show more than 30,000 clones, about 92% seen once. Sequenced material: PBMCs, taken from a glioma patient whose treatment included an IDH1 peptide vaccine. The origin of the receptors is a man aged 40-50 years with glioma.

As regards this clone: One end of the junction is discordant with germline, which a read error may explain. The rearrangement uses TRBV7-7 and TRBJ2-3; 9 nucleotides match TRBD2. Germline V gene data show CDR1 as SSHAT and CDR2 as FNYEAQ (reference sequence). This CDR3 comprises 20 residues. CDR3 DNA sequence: TGTGCTAGCAGCTTAGAACCCATTTCCGCGGGAGGGCTTAGCACAGATACGCAGTATTTT. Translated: CASSLEPISAGGLSTDTQYF.

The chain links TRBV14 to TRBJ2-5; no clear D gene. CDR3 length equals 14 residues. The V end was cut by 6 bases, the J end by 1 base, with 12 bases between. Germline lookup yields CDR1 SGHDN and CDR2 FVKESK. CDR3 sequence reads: CASSPVTVQETQYF. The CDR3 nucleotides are TGTGCCAGCAGTCCCGTCACAGTCCAAGAGACCCAGTACTTC. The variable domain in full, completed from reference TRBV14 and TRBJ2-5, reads EAGVTQFPSHSVIEKGQTVTLRCDPISGHDNLYWYRRVMGKEIKFLLHFVKESKQDESGMPNNRFLAERTGGTYSTLKVQPAELEDSGVYFCASSPVTVQETQYFGPGTRLLVL.

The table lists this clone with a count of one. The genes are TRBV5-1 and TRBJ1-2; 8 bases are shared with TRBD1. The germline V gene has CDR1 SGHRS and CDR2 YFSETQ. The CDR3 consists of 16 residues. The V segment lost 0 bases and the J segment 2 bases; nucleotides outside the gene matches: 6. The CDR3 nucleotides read TGCGCCAGCAGCTTGGTCCCAGGGGGCCGAAACTATGGCTACACCTTC. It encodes CASSLVPGGRNYGYTF.

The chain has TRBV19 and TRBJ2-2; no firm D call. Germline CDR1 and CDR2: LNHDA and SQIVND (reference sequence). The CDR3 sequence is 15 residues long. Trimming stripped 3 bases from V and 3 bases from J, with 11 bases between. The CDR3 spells CASSMGVAHTGELFF. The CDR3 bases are TGTGCCAGTAGTATGGGTGTGGCCCACACCGGGGAGCTGTTTTTT.

As DNA, the CDR3 is TGTGCCAGCAGTGACTCGAGCGGGAGGGGAAATGAGCAGTTCTTC. Its translation is CASSDSSGRGNEQFF. This chain joins TRBV6-4 and TRBJ2-1; 10 bases agree with TRBD2. From germline, CDR1 is MRHNA and CDR2 SNTAGT. Losses at the gene ends were 0 bases for V and 7 bases for J; bases not matched to a gene: 3. The CDR3 is 15 residues long.

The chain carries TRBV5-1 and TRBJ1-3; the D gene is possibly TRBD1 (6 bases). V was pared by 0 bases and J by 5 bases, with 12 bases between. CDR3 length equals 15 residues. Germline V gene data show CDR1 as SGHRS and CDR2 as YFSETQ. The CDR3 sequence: CASSLGTVGRNTIYF. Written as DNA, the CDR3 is TGCGCCAGCAGCTTGGGGACAGTGGGGAGAAACACCATATATTTT.

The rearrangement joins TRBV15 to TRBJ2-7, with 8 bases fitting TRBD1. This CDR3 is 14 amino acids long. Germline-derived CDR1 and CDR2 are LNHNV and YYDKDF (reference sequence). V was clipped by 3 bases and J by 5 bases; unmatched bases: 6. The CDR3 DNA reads TGTGCCACCAGCAGCGGACAGGGTGGCAACGAGCAGTACTTC. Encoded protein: CATSSGQGGNEQYF.

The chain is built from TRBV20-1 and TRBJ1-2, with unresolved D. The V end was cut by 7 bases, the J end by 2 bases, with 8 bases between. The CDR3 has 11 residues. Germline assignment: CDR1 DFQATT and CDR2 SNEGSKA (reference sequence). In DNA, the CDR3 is TGCAGTGTAACAGTGAACTATGGCTACACCTTC. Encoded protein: CSVTVNYGYTF.

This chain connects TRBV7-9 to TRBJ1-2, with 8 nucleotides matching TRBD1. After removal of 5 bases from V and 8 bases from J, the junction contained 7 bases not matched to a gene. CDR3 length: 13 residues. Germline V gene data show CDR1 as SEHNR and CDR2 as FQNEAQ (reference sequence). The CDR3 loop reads CASSMLQGGGYTF. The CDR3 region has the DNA TGTGCCAGCAGCATGTTACAGGGGGGCGGCTACACCTTC.

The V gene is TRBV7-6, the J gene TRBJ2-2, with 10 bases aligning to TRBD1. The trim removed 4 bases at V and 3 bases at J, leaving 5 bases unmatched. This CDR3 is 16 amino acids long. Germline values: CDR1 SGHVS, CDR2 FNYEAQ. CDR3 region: CASSSTGGRYTGELFF. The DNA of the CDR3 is TGTGCCAGCAGCTCGACAGGGGGCAGGTACACCGGGGAGCTGTTTTTT.

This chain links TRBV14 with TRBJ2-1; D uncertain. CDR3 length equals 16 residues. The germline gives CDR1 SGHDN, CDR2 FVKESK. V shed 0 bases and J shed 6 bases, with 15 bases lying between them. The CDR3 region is CASSQDFSVGFNEQFF. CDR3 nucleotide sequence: TGTGCCAGCAGCCAAGATTTCAGCGTGGGATTCAATGAGCAGTTCTTC.

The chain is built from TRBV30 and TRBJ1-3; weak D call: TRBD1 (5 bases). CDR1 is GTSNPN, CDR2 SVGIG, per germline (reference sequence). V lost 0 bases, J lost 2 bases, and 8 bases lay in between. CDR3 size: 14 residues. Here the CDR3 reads CAWSVGTAGNTIYF. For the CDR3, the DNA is TGTGCCTGGAGTGTGGGGACCGCTGGAAACACCATATATTTT.